The 12 T cell receptor beta chains below were found in one sample sequenced in a study of T-cell reconstitution after alpha-beta-depleted transplantation in children (dated by TCRdb to the mid-2010s). The receptor library was made with PCR. The sequencing machine was an Illumina HiSeq 2500. TCR libraries were prepared with molecular barcoding, using unique molecular identifiers to normalize TCRbeta repertoire quantification. The public reads were reprocessed in TCRdb via fastp at Q25 and MiXCR, keeping in-frame beta chains. Every entry covers one CDR3 protein and lists the most common genes and DNA from its rows. This sample holds tens of thousands of distinct CDR3 sequences; less than 20% were observed only once. Together, the top ten hold less than 20% of the sample. The meaning of the sample's treatment or condition label: allogeneic hematopoietic cell transplantation with graft depleted of TCRalphabeta T cells and CD19 B cells.

This specimen was PBMCs, mostly from graft donor cells, taken 180 days after TCRalphabeta/CD19-depleted stem cell transplant. The source of these receptors is a male patient between 2 and 10 years old who had a stem cell transplant for acute lymphoblastic leukemia, so the T cells may come from the graft donor.

The chain's CDR3 is CSVEDQGAREKLFF. CDR3 nucleotides: TGCAGCGTTGAAGATCAGGGGGCGAGGGAAAAACTGTTTTTT. J is TRBJ1-4 and V is TRBV29-1; 8 bases map to TRBD1. The CDR3 contains 14 residues. V lost 0 bases and J lost 8; bases outside the gene matches: 5. From germline, CDR1 is SQVTM and CDR2 ANQGSEA.

This clonotype has a handful of counts. This rearrangement joins TRBV4-2 to TRBJ2-5; D is undetermined. V was trimmed by 1 base and J by 3 bases, leaving 6 bases between them. This CDR3 region has 13 residues. The germline V gene encodes CDR1 LGHNA and CDR2 YNFKEQ. The CDR3 loop reads CASSQVREETQYF. CDR3 bases: TGTGCCAGCAGCCAAGTTAGAGAAGAGACCCAGTACTTC.

The chain couples TRBV5-1 to TRBJ2-7; D remains ambiguous. V was trimmed by 9 bases and J by 0 bases, leaving 16 bases between them. In germline, CDR1 is SGHRS, CDR2 YFSETQ. The CDR3 runs to 14 residues. The CDR3 sequence: CATNPDPHSYEQYF. CDR3 sequence (DNA): TGCGCCACCAACCCGGACCCGCACTCCTACGAGCAGTACTTC.

The V call is TRBV5-1, the J call TRBJ2-1; D is unresolved. V gave up 4 bases and J gave up 8 bases, with 7 bases separating them. The CDR3 runs 11 residues. Germline lookup yields CDR1 SGHRS and CDR2 YFSETQ. As DNA, the CDR3 is TGCGCCAGCAGCCAAAGCGATGAGCAGTTCTTC. The encoded protein is CASSQSDEQFF.

This clonotype was picked up a small number of times. The chain employs TRBV6-2 or TRBV6-3 and TRBJ2-7; the match to TRBD1 covers 10 bases. Looked up from germline, CDR1 is MNHEY and CDR2 is SVGEGT. V gave up 2 bases and J gave up 2 bases; unmatched junction bases: 0. The CDR3 has 14 residues. As DNA, the CDR3 is TGTGCCAGCAGTTACGGGACAGGGGCCTACGAGCAGTACTTC. Protein: CASSYGTGAYEQYF.

The chain uses TRBV14 and TRBJ1-1, with D perhaps matching TRBD1 (6 bases). The CDR3 is 14 amino acids. The ends were cut back, 7 bases at V and 6 bases at J, with 18 bases in the middle. Germline V lookup: CDR1 SGHDN, CDR2 FVKESK. The CDR3 is CASTESLQGPEAFF. The CDR3 bases are TGTGCCAGCACCGAATCATTACAGGGCCCTGAAGCTTTCTTT. The full variable domain, in which reference TRBV14 and TRBJ1-1 provide the parts outside the CDR3, is EAGVTQFPSHSVIEKGQTVTLRCDPISGHDNLYWYRRVMGKEIKFLLHFVKESKQDESGMPNNRFLAERTGGTYSTLKVQPAELEDSGVYFCASTESLQGPEAFFGQGTRLTVV.

The gene calls are TRBV5-1 and TRBJ1-1; tentatively, D is TRBD1 (6 bases). The CDR3 is 15 residues long. Germline V gives CDR1 SGHRS, CDR2 YFSETQ. The germline V and J ends were trimmed by 0 bases and 0 bases, with 9 bases remaining between them. Here the CDR3 DNA reads TGCGCCAGCAGCTTGGGACAGGTCATGAACACTGAAGCTTTCTTT. Its protein product is CASSLGQVMNTEAFF.

In its sample, this clonotype was seen a few times. The chain joins TRBV5-1 to TRBJ2-1, with D unresolved. CDR3 length: 17 amino acids. V was cut by 1 base and J by 5 bases, with 19 bases left in between. Germline lookup yields CDR1 SGHRS and CDR2 YFSETQ. Written as DNA, the CDR3 is TGCGCCAGCAGCTTGTACGGCCCGGGTGGCCTTGACAATGAGCAGTTCTTC. It codes for CASSLYGPGGLDNEQFF. The entire variable domain, with the rest obtained from reference TRBV5-1 and TRBJ2-1, is as follows: KAGVTQTPRYLIKTRGQQVTLSCSPISGHRSVSWYQQTPGQGLQFLFEYFSETQRNKGNFPGRFSGRQFSNSRSEMNVSTLELGDSALYLCASSLYGPGGLDNEQFFGPGTRLTVL.

The genes are TRBV3-1 and TRBJ2-6; D not resolved. The CDR3 extends over 15 amino acids. The germline V gene encodes CDR1 LGHDT and CDR2 YNNKEL (reference sequence). The ends were cut back, 1 base at V and 0 bases at J, with 4 bases in the middle. The CDR3 reads CASSQGSSGANVLTF. The CDR3, as DNA: TGTGCCAGCAGCCAAGGGTCCTCTGGGGCCAACGTCCTGACTTTC. The variable domain in full, with the rest retrieved from reference TRBV3-1 and TRBJ2-6, is DTAVSQTPKYLVTQMGNDKSIKCEQNLGHDTMYWYKQDSKKFLKIMFSYNNKELIINETVPNRFSPKSPDKAHLNLHINSLELGDSAVYFCASSQGSSGANVLTFGAGSRLTVL.

This chain joins TRBV4-3 and TRBJ2-7, with 12 bases identical to TRBD2. The germline V gene has CDR1 LGHNA and CDR2 YSLEER. Trimming removed 3 bases from V and 0 bases from J; junction bases left unmatched: 0. This CDR3 is built from 15 residues. This CDR3 reads CASSQTSGSSYEQYF. The CDR3 DNA is TGCGCCAGCAGCCAGACTAGCGGGAGCTCCTACGAGCAGTACTTC.

This clonotype was detected only a few times. V and J are TRBV5-6 and TRBJ2-6, with D possibly matching TRBD2 (5 bases). V was trimmed by 4 bases and J by 1 base, leaving 12 bases between them. CDR1 SGHDT and CDR2 YYEEEE come from the germline V gene. This CDR3 has 16 residues. The chain's CDR3 is CASSRPDFSGANVLTF. For the CDR3, the DNA is TGTGCCAGCAGCCGTCCGGACTTTTCTGGGGCCAACGTCCTGACTTTC. The full variable domain, completed using reference TRBV5-6 and TRBJ2-6, is DAGVTQSPTHLIKTRGQQVTLRCSPKSGHDTVSWYQQALGQGPQFIFQYYEEEERQRGNFPDRFSGHQFPNYSSELNVNALLLGDSALYLCASSRPDFSGANVLTFGAGSRLTVL.

This clonotype was found a few times. The V and J genes are TRBV10-3 and TRBJ1-6; D not resolved. Germline CDR1 and CDR2: ENHRY and SYGVKD. Trimming took 0 bases from V and 10 from J, leaving 13 bases between them. The CDR3 has 15 amino acids. In DNA, the CDR3 is TGTGCCATCAGTGAGTCGAACGGGATCGGCTCACCCCTCCACTTT. Translation gives CAISESNGIGSPLHF.